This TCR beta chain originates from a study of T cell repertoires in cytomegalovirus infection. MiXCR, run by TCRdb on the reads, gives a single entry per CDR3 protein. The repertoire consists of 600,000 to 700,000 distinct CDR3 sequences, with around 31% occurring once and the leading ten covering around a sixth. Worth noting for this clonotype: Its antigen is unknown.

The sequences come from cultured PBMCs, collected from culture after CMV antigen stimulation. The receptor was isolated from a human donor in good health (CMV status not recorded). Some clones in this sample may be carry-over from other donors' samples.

CDR3 bases: TGCGCCAGCAGCCAAGTGATGGGCTACGAGCAGTACTTC. Its translation: CASSQVMGYEQYF. V gene TRBV4-3 combines with J gene TRBJ2-7; no clear D. This CDR3 is 13 amino acids long. V gave up 1 base and J gave up 3 bases, with 7 bases separating them. CDR1 is LGHNA, CDR2 YSLEER, per germline.